This passage covers 6 T cell receptor beta chains from one sample sequenced in a study of graft-versus-host responses after intestinal transplantation. Some clones are missing from TCRdb's copy, which holds only in-frame ones; the method was immunoSEQ multiplex PCR. The sample consists of roughly 130,000 clones, approximately 91% of them appearing once. Their cognate antigens are unknown. The material sequenced was unstimulated CD4+ T cells sorted from spleen or lymph node cells, taken before intestinal transplant. The receptors here all came from a human donor who received an intestinal transplant.

The table lists this clone with a count of one. The rearrangement uses TRBV28 and TRBJ1-5, with TRBD1 as a possible D gene (6 bases). Germline values: CDR1 MDHEN, CDR2 SYDVKM. The CDR3 is 15 amino acids. Deletions cut 5 bases from V and 4 bases from J, with 15 bases between. CDR3 residues: CASSRVGTQNQPQHF. CDR3 nucleotides: TGTGCCAGCAGTCGCGTTGGGACACAAAATCAGCCCCAGCATTTT. Using reference TRBV28 and TRBJ1-5 for the parts outside the CDR3, the full variable domain is DVKVTQSSRYLVKRTGEKVFLECVQDMDHENMFWYRQDPGLGLRLIYFSYDVKMKEKGDIPEGYSVSREKKERFSLILESASTNQTSMYLCASSRVGTQNQPQHFGDGTRLSIL.

The CDR3: CASSLIQGTYEQYF. The CDR3, as DNA: TGTGCCAGCAGCTTAATACAGGGGACCTACGAGCAGTACTTC. The chain joins TRBV7-8 to TRBJ2-7; 7 bases align to TRBD1. Per germline, CDR1 SGHVS and CDR2 FQNEAQ. The CDR3 covers 14 residues. The V segment lost 2 bases and the J segment 2 bases; nucleotides outside the gene matches: 3.

This clone was seen more than once but under ten times. The J gene is TRBJ2-1, the V gene TRBV11-2, with D uncertain. Trimming removed 0 bases at V and 1 base at J, with 7 bases between. The CDR3 is 15 amino acids. Germline V lookup: CDR1 SGHAT, CDR2 FQNNGV. The CDR3 spells CASSLERTSYNEQFF. The CDR3 DNA reads TGTGCCAGCAGCTTAGAACGAACATCCTACAATGAGCAGTTCTTC.

The V and J genes are TRBV6-6 and TRBJ2-1, with TRBD2 matching 13 bases. V lost 6 bases to trimming and J lost 9 bases; unmatched junction nucleotides: 8. The CDR3 is made up of 15 amino acids. Germline V gene data show CDR1 as MNHNY and CDR2 as SVGAGI (reference sequence). The CDR3 is CASSQALAGGAEQFF. The CDR3, as DNA: TGTGCCAGCAGCCAGGCACTAGCGGGAGGGGCTGAGCAGTTCTTC.

V gene TRBV21-1 combines with J gene TRBJ2-2; TRBD2 is the table's D call and was not checked against the DNA. TRBV21-1 is marked as a pseudogene. The CDR3 sequence is 19 residues long. The CDR3 region is CASSPPGLAGGDSTGELFF. The DNA of the CDR3 is TGTGCCAGCAGCCCGCCGGGACTAGCGGGAGGGGATAGCACCGGGGAGCTGTTTTTT.

In DNA, the CDR3 is TGTGCCGTAGATCCCCCAGGAGGGAACACTGAAGCTTTCTTT. It codes for CAVDPPGGNTEAFF. This chain connects TRBV10-3 to TRBJ1-1; D remains unclear. Germline CDR1 is ENHRY and CDR2 is SYGVKD. Trimming stripped 11 bases from V and 1 base from J, with 17 bases between. The CDR3 runs 14 residues.